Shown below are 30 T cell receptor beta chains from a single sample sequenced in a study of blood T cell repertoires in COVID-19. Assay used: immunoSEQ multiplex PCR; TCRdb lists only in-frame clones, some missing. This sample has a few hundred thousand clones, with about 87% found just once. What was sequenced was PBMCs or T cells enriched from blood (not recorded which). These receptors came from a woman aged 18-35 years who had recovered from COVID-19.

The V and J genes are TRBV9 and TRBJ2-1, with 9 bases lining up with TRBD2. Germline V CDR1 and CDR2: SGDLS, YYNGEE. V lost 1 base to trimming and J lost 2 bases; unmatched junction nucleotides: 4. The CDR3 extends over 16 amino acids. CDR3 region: CASSVNSGRTYNEQFF. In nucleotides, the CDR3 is TGTGCCAGCAGCGTAAATAGCGGGAGAACCTACAATGAGCAGTTCTTC.

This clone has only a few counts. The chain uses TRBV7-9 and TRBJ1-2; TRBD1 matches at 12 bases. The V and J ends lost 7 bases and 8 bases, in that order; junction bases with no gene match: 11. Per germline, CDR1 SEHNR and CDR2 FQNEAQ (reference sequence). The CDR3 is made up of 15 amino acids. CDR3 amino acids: CASTPPGQGAIGYTF. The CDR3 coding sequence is TGTGCCAGCACACCTCCGGGACAGGGGGCAATAGGCTACACCTTC. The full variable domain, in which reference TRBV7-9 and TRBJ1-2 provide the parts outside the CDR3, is DTGVSQNPRHKITKRGQNVTFRCDPISEHNRLYWYRQTLGQGPEFLTYFQNEAQLEKSRLLSDRFSAERPKGSFSTLEIQRTEQGDSAMYLCASTPPGQGAIGYTFGSGTRLTVV.

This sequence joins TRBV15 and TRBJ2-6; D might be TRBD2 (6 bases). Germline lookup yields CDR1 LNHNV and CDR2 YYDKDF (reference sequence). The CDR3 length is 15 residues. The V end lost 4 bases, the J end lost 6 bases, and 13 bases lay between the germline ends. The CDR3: CATSTRGAKANVLTF. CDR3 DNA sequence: TGTGCCACCAGCACTCGCGGGGCAAAGGCCAACGTCCTGACTTTC.

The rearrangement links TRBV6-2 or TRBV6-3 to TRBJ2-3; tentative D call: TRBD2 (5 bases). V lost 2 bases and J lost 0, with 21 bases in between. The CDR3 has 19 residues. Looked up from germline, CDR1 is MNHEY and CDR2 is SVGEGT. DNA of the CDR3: TGTGCCAGCAGTTACCCGCCCCCCCAGGCGGGTGCAAGCACAGATACGCAGTATTTT. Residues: CASSYPPPQAGASTDTQYF.

The CDR3 here is CASTPGHGVAGGLGEQYF. Here the CDR3 DNA reads TGTGCCAGCACCCCCGGACACGGGGTAGCGGGAGGCTTGGGGGAGCAGTACTTC. The chain carries TRBV7-2 and TRBJ2-7; TRBD2 agrees at 10 bases. CDR3 size: 18 residues. Germline CDR1 reads SGHTA; CDR2 reads FQGNSA. V shed 7 bases and J 7 bases; nucleotides not matched to a gene: 22.

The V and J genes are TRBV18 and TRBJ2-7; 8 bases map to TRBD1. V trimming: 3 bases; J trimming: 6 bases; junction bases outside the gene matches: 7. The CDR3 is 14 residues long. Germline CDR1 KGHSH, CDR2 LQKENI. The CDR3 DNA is TGTGCCAGCTCACCCCGGGACAGGCCCTCCGAGCAGTACTTC. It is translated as CASSPRDRPSEQYF.

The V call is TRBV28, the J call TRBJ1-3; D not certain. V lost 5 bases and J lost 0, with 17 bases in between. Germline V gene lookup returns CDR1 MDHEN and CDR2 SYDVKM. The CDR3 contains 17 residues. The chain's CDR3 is CASSRPTSSPSGNTIYF. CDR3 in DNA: TGTGCCAGCAGTCGCCCTACCTCATCCCCCTCTGGAAACACCATATATTTT.

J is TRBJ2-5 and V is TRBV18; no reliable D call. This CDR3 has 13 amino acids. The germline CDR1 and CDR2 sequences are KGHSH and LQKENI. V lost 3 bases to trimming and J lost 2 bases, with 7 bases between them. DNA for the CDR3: TGTGCCAGCTCACCTACCAGACAAGAGACCCAGTACTTC. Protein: CASSPTRQETQYF.

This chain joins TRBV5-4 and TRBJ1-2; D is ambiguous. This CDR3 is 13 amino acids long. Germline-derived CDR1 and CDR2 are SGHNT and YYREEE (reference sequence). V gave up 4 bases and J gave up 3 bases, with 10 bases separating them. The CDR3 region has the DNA TGTGCCAGCAGCGTGCAGGCTCACTATGGCTACACCTTC. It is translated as CASSVQAHYGYTF.

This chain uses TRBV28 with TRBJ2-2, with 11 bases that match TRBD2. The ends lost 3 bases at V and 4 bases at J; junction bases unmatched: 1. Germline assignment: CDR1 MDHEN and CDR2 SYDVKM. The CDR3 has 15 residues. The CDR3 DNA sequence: TGTGCCAGCAGTTTCGGGACTAGCGGCACCGGGGAGCTGTTTTTT. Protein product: CASSFGTSGTGELFF.

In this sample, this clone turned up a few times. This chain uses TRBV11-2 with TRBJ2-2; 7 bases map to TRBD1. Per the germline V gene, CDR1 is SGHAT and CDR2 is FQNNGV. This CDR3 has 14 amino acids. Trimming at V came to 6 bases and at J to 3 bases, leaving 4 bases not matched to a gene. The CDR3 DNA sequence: TGTGCCAGCAGACCCGGGACAGACACCGGGGAGCTGTTTTTT. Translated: CASRPGTDTGELFF. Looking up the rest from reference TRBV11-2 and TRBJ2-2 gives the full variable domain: EAGVAQSPRYKIIEKRQSVAFWCNPISGHATLYWYQQILGQGPKLLIQFQNNGVVDDSQLPKDRFSAERLKGVDSTLKIQPAKLEDSAVYLCASRPGTDTGELFFGEGSRLTVL.

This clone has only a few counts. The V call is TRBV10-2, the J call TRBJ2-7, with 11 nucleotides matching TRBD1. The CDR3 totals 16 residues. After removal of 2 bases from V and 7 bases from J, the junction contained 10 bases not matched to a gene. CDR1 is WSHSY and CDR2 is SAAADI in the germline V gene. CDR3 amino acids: CASSEPHGTGGEEQYF. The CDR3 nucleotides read TGCGCCAGCAGTGAGCCCCACGGGACAGGGGGTGAGGAGCAGTACTTC.

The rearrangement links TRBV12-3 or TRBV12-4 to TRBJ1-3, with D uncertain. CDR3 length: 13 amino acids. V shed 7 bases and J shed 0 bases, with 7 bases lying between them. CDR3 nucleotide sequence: TGTGCCAGCACCACTCTCTCTGGAAACACCATATATTTT. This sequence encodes CASTTLSGNTIYF.

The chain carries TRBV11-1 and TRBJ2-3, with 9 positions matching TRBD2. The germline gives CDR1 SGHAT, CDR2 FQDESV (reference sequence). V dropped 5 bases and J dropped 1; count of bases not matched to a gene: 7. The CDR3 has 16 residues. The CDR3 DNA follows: TGTGCCAGCAGCGCTAGGGAGCGGGGGGGCACAGATACGCAGTATTTT. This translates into CASSARERGGTDTQYF.

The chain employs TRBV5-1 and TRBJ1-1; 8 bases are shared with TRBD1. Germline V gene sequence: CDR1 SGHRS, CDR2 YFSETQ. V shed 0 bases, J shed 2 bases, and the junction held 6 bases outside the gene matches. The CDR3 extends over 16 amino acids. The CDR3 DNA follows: TGCGCCAGCAGCTTGGGGGGGACAGGTTCCAACACTGAAGCTTTCTTT. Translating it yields CASSLGGTGSNTEAFF.

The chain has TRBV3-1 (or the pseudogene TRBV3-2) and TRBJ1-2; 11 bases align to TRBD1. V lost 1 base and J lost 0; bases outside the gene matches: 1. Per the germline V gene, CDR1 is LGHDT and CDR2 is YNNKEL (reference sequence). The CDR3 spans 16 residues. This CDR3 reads CASSQVGQGANYGYTF. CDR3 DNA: TGTGCCAGCAGCCAAGTGGGACAGGGGGCTAACTATGGCTACACCTTC.

The CDR3 nucleotides read TGTGCCAGCAGGTGGGGGGTTAACTATGGCTACACCTTC. It is translated as CASRWGVNYGYTF. V is TRBV2 and J is TRBJ1-2, with D perhaps TRBD1 (5 bases). Germline V lookup: CDR1 SNHLY, CDR2 FYNNEI. The V end lost 6 bases, the J end lost 1 base, and 9 bases lay between the germline ends. This CDR3 is built from 13 residues. The entire variable domain, with the rest obtained from reference TRBV2 and TRBJ1-2, is as follows: EPEVTQTPSHQVTQMGQEVILRCVPISNHLYFYWYRQILGQKVEFLVSFYNNEISEKSEIFDDQFSVERPDGSNFTLKIRSTKLEDSAMYFCASRWGVNYGYTFGSGTRLTVV.

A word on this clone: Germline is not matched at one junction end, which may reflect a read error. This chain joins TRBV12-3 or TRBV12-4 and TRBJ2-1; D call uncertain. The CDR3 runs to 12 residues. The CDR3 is CASSLRLSMVLF. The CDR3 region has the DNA TGTGCCAGCAGTTTAAGACTCTCCATGGTCCTCTTC.

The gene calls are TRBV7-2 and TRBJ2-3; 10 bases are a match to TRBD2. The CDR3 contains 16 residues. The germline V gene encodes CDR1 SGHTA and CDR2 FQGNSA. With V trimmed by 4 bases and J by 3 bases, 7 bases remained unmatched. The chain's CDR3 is CASSSGLAMGTDTQYF. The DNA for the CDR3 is TGTGCCAGCAGCTCGGGACTAGCGATGGGAACAGATACGCAGTATTTT.

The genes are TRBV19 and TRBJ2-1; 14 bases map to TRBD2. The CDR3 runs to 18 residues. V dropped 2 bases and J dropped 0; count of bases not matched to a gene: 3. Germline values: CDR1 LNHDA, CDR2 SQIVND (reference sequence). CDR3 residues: CASSIRTSGRSSYNEQFF. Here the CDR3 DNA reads TGTGCCAGTAGTATAAGGACTAGCGGGAGGAGCTCCTACAATGAGCAGTTCTTC. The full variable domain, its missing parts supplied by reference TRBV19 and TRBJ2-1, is DGGITQSPKYLFRKEGQNVTLSCEQNLNHDAMYWYRQDPGQGLRLIYYSQIVNDFQKGDIAEGYSVSREKKESFPLTVTSAQKNPTAFYLCASSIRTSGRSSYNEQFFGPGTRLTVL.

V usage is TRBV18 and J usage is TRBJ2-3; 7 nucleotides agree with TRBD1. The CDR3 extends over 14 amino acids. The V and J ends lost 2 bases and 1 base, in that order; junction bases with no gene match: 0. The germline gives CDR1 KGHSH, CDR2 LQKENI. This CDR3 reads CASSPTGGTDTQYF. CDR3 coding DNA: TGTGCCAGCTCACCAACAGGGGGCACAGATACGCAGTATTTT.

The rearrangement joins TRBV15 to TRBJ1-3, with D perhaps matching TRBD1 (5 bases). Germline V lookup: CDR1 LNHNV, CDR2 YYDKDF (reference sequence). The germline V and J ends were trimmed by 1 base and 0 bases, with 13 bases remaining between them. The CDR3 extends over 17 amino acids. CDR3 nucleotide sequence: TGTGCCACCAGCAGAGGTGAGACAGATACCTCTGGAAACACCATATATTTT. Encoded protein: CATSRGETDTSGNTIYF.

CDR3 in amino acids: CASSLLRDTNTGELFF. CDR3 nucleotide sequence: TGTGCCAGCAGCTTGCTCCGGGACACCAACACCGGGGAGCTGTTTTTT. V is TRBV5-5 and J is TRBJ2-2; TRBD1 is a possible D gene (6 bases). The ends were cut back, 1 base at V and 2 bases at J, with 12 bases in the middle. The germline V gene has CDR1 SGHKS and CDR2 YYEKEE (reference sequence). The CDR3 loop spans 16 amino acids.

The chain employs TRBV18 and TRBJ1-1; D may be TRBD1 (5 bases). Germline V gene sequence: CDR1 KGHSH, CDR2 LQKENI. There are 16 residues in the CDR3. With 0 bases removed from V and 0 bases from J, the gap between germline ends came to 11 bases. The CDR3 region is CASSPPPGGMNTEAFF. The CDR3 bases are TGTGCCAGCTCACCACCGCCCGGGGGAATGAACACTGAAGCTTTCTTT.

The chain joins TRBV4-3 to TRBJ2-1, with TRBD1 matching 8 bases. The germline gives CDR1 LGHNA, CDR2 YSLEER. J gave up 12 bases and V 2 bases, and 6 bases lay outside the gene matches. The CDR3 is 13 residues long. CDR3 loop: CASSQRTGLVQFF. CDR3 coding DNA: TGCGCCAGCAGCCAACGGACAGGGTTGGTGCAGTTCTTC.

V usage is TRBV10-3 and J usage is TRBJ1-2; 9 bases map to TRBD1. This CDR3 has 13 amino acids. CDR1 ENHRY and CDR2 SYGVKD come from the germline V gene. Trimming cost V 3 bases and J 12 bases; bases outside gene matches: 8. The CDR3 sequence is CAISDPTGTGNTF. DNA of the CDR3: TGTGCCATCAGTGACCCCACGGGGACAGGGAACACCTTC.

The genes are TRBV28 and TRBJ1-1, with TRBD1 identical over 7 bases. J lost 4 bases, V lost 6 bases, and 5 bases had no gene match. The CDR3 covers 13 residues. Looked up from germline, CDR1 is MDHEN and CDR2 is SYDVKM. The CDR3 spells CASSPDRVTEAFF. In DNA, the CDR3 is TGTGCCAGCAGCCCTGACAGGGTCACTGAAGCTTTCTTT.

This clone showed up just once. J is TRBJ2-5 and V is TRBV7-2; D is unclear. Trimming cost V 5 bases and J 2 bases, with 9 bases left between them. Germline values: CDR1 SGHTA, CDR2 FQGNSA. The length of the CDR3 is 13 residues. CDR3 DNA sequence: TGTGCCAGCAGCGCCAGGATGCAAGAGACCCAGTACTTC. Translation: CASSARMQETQYF.

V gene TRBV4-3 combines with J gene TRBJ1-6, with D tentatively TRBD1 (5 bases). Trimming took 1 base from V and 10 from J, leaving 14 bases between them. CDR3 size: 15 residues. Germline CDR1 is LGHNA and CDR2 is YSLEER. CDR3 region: CASSQARVRFSPLHF. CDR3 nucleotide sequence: TGCGCCAGCAGCCAAGCCAGGGTGCGTTTCTCACCCCTCCACTTT.

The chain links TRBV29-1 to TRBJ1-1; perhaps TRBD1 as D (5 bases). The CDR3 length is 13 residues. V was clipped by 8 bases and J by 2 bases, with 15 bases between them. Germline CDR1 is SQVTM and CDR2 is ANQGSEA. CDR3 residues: CSLAGQINTEAFF. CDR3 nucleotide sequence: TGCAGCCTGGCGGGGCAGATCAACACTGAAGCTTTCTTT.